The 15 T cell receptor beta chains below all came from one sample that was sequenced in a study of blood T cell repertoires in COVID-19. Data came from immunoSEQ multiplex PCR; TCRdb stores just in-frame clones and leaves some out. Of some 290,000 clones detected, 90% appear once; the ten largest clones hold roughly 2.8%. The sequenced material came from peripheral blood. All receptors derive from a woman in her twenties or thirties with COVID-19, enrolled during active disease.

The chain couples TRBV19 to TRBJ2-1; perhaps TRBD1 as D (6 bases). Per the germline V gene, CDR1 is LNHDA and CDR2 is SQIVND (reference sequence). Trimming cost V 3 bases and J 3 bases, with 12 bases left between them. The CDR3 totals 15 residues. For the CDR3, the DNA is TGTGCCAGTAGTATCTTCGGGGACAACTACAATGAGCAGTTCTTC. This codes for CASSIFGDNYNEQFF.

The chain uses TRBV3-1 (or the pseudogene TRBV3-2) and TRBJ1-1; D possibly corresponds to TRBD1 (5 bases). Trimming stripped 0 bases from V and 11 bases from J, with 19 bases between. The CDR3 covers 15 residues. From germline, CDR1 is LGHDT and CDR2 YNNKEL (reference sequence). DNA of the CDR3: TGTGCCAGCAGCCAAGATTACGGGACGGGGAGGGCGGCTTTCTTT. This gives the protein CASSQDYGTGRAAFF.

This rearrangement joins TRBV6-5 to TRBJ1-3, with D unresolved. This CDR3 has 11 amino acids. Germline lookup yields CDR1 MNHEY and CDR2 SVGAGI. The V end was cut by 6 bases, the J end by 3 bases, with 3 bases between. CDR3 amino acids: CASSHGNTIYF. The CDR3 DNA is TGTGCCAGCAGCCATGGAAACACCATATATTTT.

CDR3 region: CASSFTGRGGTDTQYF. The CDR3 DNA reads as TGCGCCAGCAGCTTTACCGGGAGGGGGGGCACAGATACGCAGTATTTT. The V call is TRBV5-1, the J call TRBJ2-3; 8 bases align to TRBD2. CDR1 SGHRS and CDR2 YFSETQ come from the germline V gene. The CDR3 length is 16 residues. The V segment lost 2 bases and the J segment 1 base; nucleotides outside the gene matches: 6.

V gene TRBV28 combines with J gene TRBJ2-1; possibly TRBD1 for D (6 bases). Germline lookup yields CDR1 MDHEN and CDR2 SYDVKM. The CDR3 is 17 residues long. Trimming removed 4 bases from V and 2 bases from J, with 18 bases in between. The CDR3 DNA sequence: TGTGCCAGCAGTTCGAACGTCGACAGGTTCCCCTACAATGAGCAGTTCTTC. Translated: CASSSNVDRFPYNEQFF. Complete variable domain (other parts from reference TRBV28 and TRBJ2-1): DVKVTQSSRYLVKRTGEKVFLECVQDMDHENMFWYRQDPGLGLRLIYFSYDVKMKEKGDIPEGYSVSREKKERFSLILESASTNQTSMYLCASSSNVDRFPYNEQFFGPGTRLTVL.

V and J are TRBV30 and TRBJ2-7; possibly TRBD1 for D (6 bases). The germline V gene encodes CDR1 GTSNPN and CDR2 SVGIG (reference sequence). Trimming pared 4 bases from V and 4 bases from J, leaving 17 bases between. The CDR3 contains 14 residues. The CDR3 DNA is TGTGCCTGGAACAGGGAAATCGACGGGTACGAGCAGTACTTC. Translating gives CAWNREIDGYEQYF.

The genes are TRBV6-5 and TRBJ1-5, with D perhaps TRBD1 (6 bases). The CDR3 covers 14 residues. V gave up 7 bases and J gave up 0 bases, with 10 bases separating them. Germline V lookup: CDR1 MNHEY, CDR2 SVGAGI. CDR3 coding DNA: TGTGCCAGCACCCCAGGGGTTAGCAATCAGCCCCAGCATTTT. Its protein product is CASTPGVSNQPQHF.

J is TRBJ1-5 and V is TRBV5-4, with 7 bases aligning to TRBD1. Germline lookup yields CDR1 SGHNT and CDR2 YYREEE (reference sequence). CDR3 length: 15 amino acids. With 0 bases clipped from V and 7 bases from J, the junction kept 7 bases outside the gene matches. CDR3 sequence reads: CASSLGGQQTQPQHF. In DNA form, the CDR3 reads TGTGCCAGCAGCTTGGGGGGACAGCAAACGCAGCCCCAGCATTTT.

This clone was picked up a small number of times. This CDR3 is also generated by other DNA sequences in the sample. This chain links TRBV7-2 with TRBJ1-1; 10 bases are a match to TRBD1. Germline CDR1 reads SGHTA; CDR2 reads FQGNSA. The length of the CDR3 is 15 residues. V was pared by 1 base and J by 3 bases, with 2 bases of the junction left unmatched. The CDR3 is CASSLDGTGDTEAFF. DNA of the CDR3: TGTGCCAGCAGCTTAGATGGGACAGGGGACACTGAAGCTTTCTTT.

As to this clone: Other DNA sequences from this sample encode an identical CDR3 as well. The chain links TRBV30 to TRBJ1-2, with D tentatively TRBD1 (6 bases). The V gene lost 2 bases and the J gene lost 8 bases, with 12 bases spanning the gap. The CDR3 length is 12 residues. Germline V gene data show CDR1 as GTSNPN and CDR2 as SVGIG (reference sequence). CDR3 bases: TGTGCCTGGAGTAGCGCAGGGGTCGGCTACACCTTC. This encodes CAWSSAGVGYTF. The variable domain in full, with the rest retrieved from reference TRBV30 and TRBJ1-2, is SQTIHQWPATLVQPVGSPLSLECTVEGTSNPNLYWYRQAAGRGLQLLFYSVGIGQISSEVPQNLSASRPQDRQFILSSKKLLLSDSGFYLCAWSSAGVGYTFGSGTRLTVV.

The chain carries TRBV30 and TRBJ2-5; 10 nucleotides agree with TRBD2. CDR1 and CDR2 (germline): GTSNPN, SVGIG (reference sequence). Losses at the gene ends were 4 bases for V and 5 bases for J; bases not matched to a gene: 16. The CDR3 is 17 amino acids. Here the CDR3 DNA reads TGTGCCTGGACTCGTCGGTTAGCGGGAGGATTTGGGGAGACCCAGTACTTC. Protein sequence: CAWTRRLAGGFGETQYF.

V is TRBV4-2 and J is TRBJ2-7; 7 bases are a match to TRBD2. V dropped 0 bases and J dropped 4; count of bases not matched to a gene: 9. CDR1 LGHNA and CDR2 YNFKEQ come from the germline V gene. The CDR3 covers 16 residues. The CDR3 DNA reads TGTGCCAGCAGCCAAGAAAGCGGGGCTCAGGTTTACGAGCAGTACTTC. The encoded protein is CASSQESGAQVYEQYF.

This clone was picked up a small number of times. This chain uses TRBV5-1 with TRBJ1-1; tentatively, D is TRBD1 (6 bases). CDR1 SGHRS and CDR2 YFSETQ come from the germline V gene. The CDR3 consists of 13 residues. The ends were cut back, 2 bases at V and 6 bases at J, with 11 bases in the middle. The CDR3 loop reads CASSFKPGAEAFF. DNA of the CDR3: TGCGCCAGCAGCTTTAAGCCAGGGGCTGAAGCTTTCTTT.

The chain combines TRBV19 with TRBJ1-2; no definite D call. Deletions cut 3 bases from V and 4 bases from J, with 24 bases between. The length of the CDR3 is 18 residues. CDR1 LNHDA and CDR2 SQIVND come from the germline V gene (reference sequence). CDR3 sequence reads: CASSIPRQGGSGVYGYTF. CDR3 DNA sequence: TGTGCCAGTAGTATCCCGAGGCAAGGTGGGTCCGGAGTCTATGGCTACACCTTC.

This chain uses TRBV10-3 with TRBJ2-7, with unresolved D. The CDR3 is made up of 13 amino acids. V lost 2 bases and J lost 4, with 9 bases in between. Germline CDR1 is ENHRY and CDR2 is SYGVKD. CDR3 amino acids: CAISEGQPYEQYF. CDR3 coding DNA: TGTGCCATCAGTGAGGGGCAGCCATACGAGCAGTACTTC.